Sequencing of this T cell receptor (beta chain) was carried out in a study of control samples from healthy donors and cancer patients. Assay used: immunoSEQ multiplex PCR; TCRdb lists only in-frame clones, some missing. The sample gives about 110,000 clones, roughly 90% of which show up once; around 3.9% is in the top ten. The CDR3 has 14 amino acids. The germline V and J ends were trimmed by 0 bases and 5 bases, with 10 bases remaining between them. In germline, CDR1 is LGHDT, CDR2 YNNKEL (reference sequence). V and J are TRBV3-1 (or the pseudogene TRBV3-2) and TRBJ1-1, with D possibly matching TRBD1 (6 bases). The TCR originated in a woman aged 60-75 years with lung cancer. The sequenced material came from PBMCs. CDR3 in DNA: TGTGCCAGCAGCCAAGATCAGGGGCGGACTGAAGCTTTCTTT. It codes for CASSQDQGRTEAFF.